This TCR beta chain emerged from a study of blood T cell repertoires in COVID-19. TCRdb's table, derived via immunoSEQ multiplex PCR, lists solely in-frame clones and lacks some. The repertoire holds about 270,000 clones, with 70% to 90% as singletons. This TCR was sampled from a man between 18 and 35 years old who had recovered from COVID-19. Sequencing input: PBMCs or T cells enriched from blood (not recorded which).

DNA of the CDR3: TGCGCCAGCAGCGGTGACAGGTACAATGAGCAGTTCTTC. It encodes CASSGDRYNEQFF. V is TRBV5-1 and J is TRBJ2-1; possibly TRBD1 for D (6 bases). V was trimmed by 4 bases and J by 4 bases, leaving 9 bases between them. Germline CDR1 and CDR2: SGHRS and YFSETQ. The CDR3 spans 13 residues.